The 8 T cell receptor beta chains below were found in one sample sequenced in a study of CD8+CD57+ T cells in acquired aplastic anemia. According to the study, genomic DNA was the template for TCR beta VDJ and CDR3 profiling. TCRdb used MiXCR to reprocess the reads, holding one entry per CDR3 protein. The table has some 190,000 distinct CDR3 sequences, around 59% seen once; the top ten hold about 16%. Sequencing was done on a sample of sorted CD4+, CD8+, or CD8+CD57+ T cells (not recorded which) from PBMCs. These receptors were obtained from a human donor in good health, serving as a control.

This CDR3 is CATSGSVGGDTGELFF. The CDR3 DNA follows: TGTGCCACCAGTGGTAGCGTCGGGGGGGACACCGGGGAGCTGTTTTTT. The chain employs TRBV24-1 and TRBJ2-2, with 8 bases matching TRBD2. Germline lookup yields CDR1 KGHDR and CDR2 SFDVKD. This CDR3 has 16 residues. Germline trimming cut 5 bases from V and 3 bases from J; bases unmatched to any gene: 7.

This clonotype was seen many times. The V gene is TRBV12-3 or TRBV12-4, the J gene TRBJ1-4; no firm D call. The V and J ends lost 3 bases and 8 bases respectively, with 10 bases between them. The CDR3 totals 13 residues. Here the CDR3 DNA reads TGTGCCAGCAGTTTCGGTGGCCCGGAAAAACTGTTTTTT. This codes for CASSFGGPEKLFF.

This clonotype was detected a few times. The gene calls are TRBV19 and TRBJ1-2; D might be TRBD1 (5 bases). CDR3 length equals 12 residues. Trimming left V 3 bases short and J 10 bases short, with 12 bases between. CDR1 and CDR2 from the germline V gene are LNHDA and SQIVND (reference sequence). The CDR3 loop reads CASSMGGGHYTF. DNA for the CDR3: TGTGCCAGTAGTATGGGCGGTGGACACTACACCTTC.

This clonotype was counted at least ten times. V and J are TRBV24-1 and TRBJ2-3, with D tentatively TRBD2 (5 bases). The CDR3 runs to 15 residues. The germline CDR1 and CDR2 sequences are KGHDR and SFDVKD. V was cut by 4 bases and J by 4 bases, with 14 bases left in between. CDR3 bases: TGTGCCACCAGTGACCCCGGGAACAACCCAGATACGCAGTATTTT. It encodes CATSDPGNNPDTQYF.

This clonotype was found a few times. This clone may be a read error of a much larger clone one base away. The chain uses TRBV10-3 and TRBJ2-1, with 10 bases lining up with TRBD2. Germline CDR1 ENHRY, CDR2 SYGVKD. V was clipped by 5 bases and J by 8 bases; unmatched bases: 9. The CDR3 contains 15 residues. This CDR3 is CAISSPGLATYEQFF. In DNA form, the CDR3 reads TGTGCCATCAGTTCCCCGGGACTAGCGACGTATGAGCAGTTCTTC.

The chain couples TRBV10-3 to TRBJ2-7, with TRBD2 identical over 10 bases. The germline V gene has CDR1 ENHRY and CDR2 SYGVKD. After removal of 10 bases from V and 0 bases from J, the junction contained 9 bases not matched to a gene. The length of the CDR3 is 15 residues. The chain's CDR3 is CASREAGGLSYEQYF. The CDR3 coding sequence is TGTGCCAGCAGGGAAGCGGGGGGGCTCTCCTACGAGCAGTACTTC.

This clonotype was counted ten times or more. This chain joins TRBV28 and TRBJ1-1; 8 nucleotides align to TRBD1. CDR1 MDHEN and CDR2 SYDVKM come from the germline V gene. V lost 5 bases, J lost 4 bases, and 9 bases stayed unmatched. The CDR3 runs to 15 residues. CDR3 in amino acids: CASSPRTGKSTEAFF. As DNA, the CDR3 is TGTGCCAGCAGTCCCCGGACAGGGAAGAGCACTGAAGCTTTCTTT.

Many counts were recorded for this clonotype. The rearrangement joins TRBV2 to TRBJ2-7; 8 positions agree with TRBD1. The ends lost 1 base at V and 0 bases at J; junction bases unmatched: 2. Per germline, CDR1 SNHLY and CDR2 FYNNEI. CDR3 size: 15 residues. CDR3 loop: CASSEGTGSSYEQYF. CDR3 sequence (DNA): TGTGCCAGCAGTGAAGGGACAGGGAGCTCCTACGAGCAGTACTTC.